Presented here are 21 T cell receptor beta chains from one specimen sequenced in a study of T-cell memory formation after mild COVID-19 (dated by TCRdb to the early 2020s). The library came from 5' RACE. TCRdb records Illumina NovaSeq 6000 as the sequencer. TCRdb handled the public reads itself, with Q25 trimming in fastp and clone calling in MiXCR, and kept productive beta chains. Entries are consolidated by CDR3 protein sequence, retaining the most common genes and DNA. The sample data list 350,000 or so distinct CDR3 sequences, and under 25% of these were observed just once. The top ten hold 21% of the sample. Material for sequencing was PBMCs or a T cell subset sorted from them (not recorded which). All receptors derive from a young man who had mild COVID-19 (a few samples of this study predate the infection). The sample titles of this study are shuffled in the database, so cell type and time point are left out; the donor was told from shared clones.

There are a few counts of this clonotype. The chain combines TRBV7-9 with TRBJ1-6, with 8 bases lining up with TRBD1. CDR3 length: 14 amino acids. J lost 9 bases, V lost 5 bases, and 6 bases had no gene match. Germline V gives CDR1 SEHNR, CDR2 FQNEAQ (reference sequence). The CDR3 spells CASSRDRWSSPLHF. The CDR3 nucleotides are TGTGCCAGCAGCCGGGACAGGTGGAGTTCACCCCTCCACTTT.

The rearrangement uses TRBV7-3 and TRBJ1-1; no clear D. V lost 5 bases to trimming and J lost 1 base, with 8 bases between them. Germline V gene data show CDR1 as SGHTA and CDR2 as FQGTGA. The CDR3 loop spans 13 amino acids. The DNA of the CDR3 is TGTGCCAGCAGCGAACAGCCGAACACTGAAGCTTTCTTT. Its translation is CASSEQPNTEAFF.

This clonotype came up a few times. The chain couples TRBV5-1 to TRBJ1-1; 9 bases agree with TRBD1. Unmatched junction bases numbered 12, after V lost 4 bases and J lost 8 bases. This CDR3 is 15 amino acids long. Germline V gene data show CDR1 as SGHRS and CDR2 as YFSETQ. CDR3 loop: CASSGLGTGNPEAFF. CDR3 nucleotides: TGCGCCAGCAGCGGCCTAGGGACAGGGAACCCCGAAGCTTTCTTT.

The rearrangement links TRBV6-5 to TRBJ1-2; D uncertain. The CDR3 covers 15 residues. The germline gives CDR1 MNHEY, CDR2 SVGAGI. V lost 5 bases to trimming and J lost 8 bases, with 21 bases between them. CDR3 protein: CASSTAGRPTYGYTF. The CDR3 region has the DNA TGTGCCAGCAGTACCGCCGGACGGCCAACCTACGGCTACACCTTC.

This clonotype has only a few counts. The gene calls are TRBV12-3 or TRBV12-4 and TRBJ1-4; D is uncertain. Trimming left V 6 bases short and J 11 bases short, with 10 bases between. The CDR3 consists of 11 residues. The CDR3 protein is CASSPGLKLFF. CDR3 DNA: TGTGCCAGCAGCCCCGGACTGAAACTGTTTTTT.

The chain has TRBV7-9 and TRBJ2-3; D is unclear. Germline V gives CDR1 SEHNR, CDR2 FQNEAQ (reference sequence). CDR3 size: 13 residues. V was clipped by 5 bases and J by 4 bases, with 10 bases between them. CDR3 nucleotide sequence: TGTGCCAGCAGCGCCCGTAAATCAGATACGCAGTATTTT. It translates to CASSARKSDTQYF.

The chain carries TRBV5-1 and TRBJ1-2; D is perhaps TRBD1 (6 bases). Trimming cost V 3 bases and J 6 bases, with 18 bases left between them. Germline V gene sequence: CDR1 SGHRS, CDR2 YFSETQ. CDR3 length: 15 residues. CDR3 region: CASSSGARQGNGYTF. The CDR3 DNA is TGCGCCAGCAGCTCGGGGGCTAGGCAGGGGAATGGCTACACCTTC.

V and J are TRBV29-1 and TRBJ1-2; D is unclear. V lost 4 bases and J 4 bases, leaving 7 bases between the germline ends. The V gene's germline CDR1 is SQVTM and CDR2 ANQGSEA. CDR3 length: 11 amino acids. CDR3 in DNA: TGCAGCGTTGTCGGGCTCTATGGCTACACCTTC. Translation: CSVVGLYGYTF.

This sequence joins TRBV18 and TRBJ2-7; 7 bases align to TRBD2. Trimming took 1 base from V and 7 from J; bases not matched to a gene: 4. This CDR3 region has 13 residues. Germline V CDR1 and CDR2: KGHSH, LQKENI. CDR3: CASSPRVAGEQYF. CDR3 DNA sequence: TGTGCCAGCTCACCACGGGTAGCGGGTGAGCAGTACTTC.

CDR3 coding DNA: TGCGCCAGCAGCCAAGATGGTAGGAATGAGCAGTTCTTC. Protein sequence: CASSQDGRNEQFF. The chain carries TRBV4-1 and TRBJ2-1; D gene ambiguous. Germline-derived CDR1 and CDR2 are MGHRA and YSYEKL. V was shortened by 0 bases and J by 7 bases, with 7 bases between the two germline ends. The CDR3 contains 13 residues.

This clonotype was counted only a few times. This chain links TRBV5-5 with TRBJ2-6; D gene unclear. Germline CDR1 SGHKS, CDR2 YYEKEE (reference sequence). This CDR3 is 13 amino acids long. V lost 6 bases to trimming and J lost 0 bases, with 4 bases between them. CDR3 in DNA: TGTGCCAGCAAGCTCTCTGGGGCCAACGTCCTGACTTTC. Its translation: CASKLSGANVLTF.

The CDR3 reads CASSSAGGTNSGANVLTF. The CDR3, as DNA: TGTGCCAGCAGCTCGGCAGGCGGCACTAACTCTGGGGCCAACGTCCTGACTTTC. V and J are TRBV7-9 and TRBJ2-6; D is unresolved. Germline values: CDR1 SEHNR, CDR2 FQNEAQ (reference sequence). V was clipped by 4 bases and J by 0 bases, with 16 bases between them. The length of the CDR3 is 18 residues.

The CDR3 loop is CASSRTHPGVSYEQYF. CDR3 DNA: TGTGCCAGCAGTCGGACCCACCCCGGGGTTTCCTACGAGCAGTACTTC. This chain links TRBV6-2 or TRBV6-3 with TRBJ2-7, with TRBD2 as a possible D gene (5 bases). The ends were cut back, 5 bases at V and 1 base at J, with 18 bases in the middle. CDR1 is MNHEY and CDR2 is SVGEGT in the germline V gene. This CDR3 comprises 16 residues.

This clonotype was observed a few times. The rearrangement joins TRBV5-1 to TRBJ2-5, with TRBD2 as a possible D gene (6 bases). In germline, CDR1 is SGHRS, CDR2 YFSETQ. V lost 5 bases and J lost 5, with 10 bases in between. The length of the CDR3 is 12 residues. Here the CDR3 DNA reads TGCGCCAGCAGGCCGGAGGGGGAGACCCAGTACTTC. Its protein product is CASRPEGETQYF.

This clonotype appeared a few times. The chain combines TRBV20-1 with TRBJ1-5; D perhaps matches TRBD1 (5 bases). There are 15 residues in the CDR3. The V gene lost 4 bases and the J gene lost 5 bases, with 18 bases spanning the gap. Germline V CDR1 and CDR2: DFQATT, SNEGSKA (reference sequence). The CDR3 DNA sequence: TGCAGTGCTATCTCGTTTGGAGGGGAACATCAGCCCCAGCATTTT. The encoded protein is CSAISFGGEHQPQHF.

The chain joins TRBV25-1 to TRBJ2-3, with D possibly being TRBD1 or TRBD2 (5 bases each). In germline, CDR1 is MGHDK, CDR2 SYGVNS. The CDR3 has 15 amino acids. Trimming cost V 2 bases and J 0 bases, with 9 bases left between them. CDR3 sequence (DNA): TGTGCCAGCAGTGAAGGGGGTACTAGCACAGATACGCAGTATTTT. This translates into CASSEGGTSTDTQYF.

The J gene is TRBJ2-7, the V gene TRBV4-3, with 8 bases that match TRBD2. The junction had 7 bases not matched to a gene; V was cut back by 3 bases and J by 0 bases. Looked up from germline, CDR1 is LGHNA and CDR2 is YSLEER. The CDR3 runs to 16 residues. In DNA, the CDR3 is TGCGCCAGCAGCCAGGCCGGGGGGGCGAGCTCCTACGAGCAGTACGTC. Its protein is CASSQAGGASSYEQYV.

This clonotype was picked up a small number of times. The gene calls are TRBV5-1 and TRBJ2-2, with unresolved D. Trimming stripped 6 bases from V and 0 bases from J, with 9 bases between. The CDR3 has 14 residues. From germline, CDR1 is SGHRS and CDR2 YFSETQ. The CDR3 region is CASNPQANTGELFF. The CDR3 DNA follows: TGCGCCAGCAATCCTCAAGCGAACACCGGGGAGCTGTTTTTT.

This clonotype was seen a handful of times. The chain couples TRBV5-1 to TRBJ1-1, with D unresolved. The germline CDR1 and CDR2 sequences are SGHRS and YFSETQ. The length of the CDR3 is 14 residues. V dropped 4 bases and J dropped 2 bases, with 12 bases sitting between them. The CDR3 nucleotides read TGCGCCAGCAGCAACGTGGGGTTAAACACTGAAGCTTTCTTT. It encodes CASSNVGLNTEAFF.

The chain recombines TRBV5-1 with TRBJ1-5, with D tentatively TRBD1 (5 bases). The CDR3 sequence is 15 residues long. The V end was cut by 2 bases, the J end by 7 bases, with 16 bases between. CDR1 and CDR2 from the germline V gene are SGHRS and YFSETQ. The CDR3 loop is CASSLGGAGEQPQHF. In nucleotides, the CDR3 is TGCGCCAGCAGCTTAGGAGGCGCGGGGGAACAGCCCCAGCATTTT.

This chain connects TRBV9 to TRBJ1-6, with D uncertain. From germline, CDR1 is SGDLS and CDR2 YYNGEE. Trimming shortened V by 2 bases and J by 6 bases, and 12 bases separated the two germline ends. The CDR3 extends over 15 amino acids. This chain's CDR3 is CASSVLGSPNSPLHF. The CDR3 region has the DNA TGTGCCAGCAGCGTTCTGGGCAGTCCTAATTCACCCCTCCACTTT. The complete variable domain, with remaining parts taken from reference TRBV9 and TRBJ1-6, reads DSGVTQTPKHLITATGQRVTLRCSPRSGDLSVYWYQQSLDQGLQFLIQYYNGEERAKGNILERFSAQQFPDLHSELNLSSLELGDSALYFCASSVLGSPNSPLHFGNGTRLTVT.